The 17 T cell receptor beta chains in this list originate from one sample, sequenced in a study of identifying expanded T cells in peripheral blood. Measured with immunoSEQ multiplex PCR; TCRdb has only the in-frame clones, and not every one. The sample has some 78,000 clones, 84% seen once. Sequencing was carried out using blood. The receptor set was obtained from a person aged 18-70 years in good health.

In its sample, this clone was seen once. CDR3 nucleotide sequence: TGTGCCAGCAGCTGGGGGACAGAAGCTCAGCCCCAGCATTTT. Translation gives CASSWGTEAQPQHF. The J gene is TRBJ1-5, the V gene TRBV5-6; TRBD1 matches at 7 bases. V shed 3 bases and J 6 bases; nucleotides not matched to a gene: 6. Germline lookup yields CDR1 SGHDT and CDR2 YYEEEE. The CDR3 sequence is 14 residues long.

The CDR3 bases are TGTGCCAGCAGTTCCCTTCGACAGGGCACCTATGGCTACACCTTC. It codes for CASSSLRQGTYGYTF. This chain links TRBV27 with TRBJ1-2, with 7 bases that match TRBD1. CDR1 and CDR2 (germline): MNHEY, SMNVEV (reference sequence). This CDR3 is 15 amino acids long. Trimming removed 4 bases from V and 4 bases from J; junction bases left unmatched: 9.

J is TRBJ2-7 and V is TRBV6-5; D is undetermined. The V end was cut by 2 bases, the J end by 3 bases, with 17 bases between. Per the germline V gene, CDR1 is MNHEY and CDR2 is SVGAGI. The CDR3 consists of 16 residues. The CDR3 bases are TGTGCCAGCAGTTACGGTCAAGACGTCTTAATCTACGAGCAGTACTTC. Translation gives CASSYGQDVLIYEQYF.

This chain links TRBV19 with TRBJ2-7; tentative D call: TRBD1 (6 bases). The CDR3 sequence is 15 residues long. Germline loops: CDR1 LNHDA, CDR2 SQIVND (reference sequence). Trimming shortened V by 3 bases and J by 2 bases, and 14 bases separated the two germline ends. The CDR3 DNA reads as TGTGCCAGTAGTATCCGGGACACGGACCCCTACGAGCAGTACTTC. Its translation: CASSIRDTDPYEQYF.

This clone was observed a single time. The rearrangement links TRBV5-1 to TRBJ1-3; D remains ambiguous. CDR1 and CDR2 from the germline V gene are SGHRS and YFSETQ. Between the trimmed V and J ends, which lost 4 bases and 4 bases, there was a span of 12 bases. This CDR3 contains 14 residues. CDR3 in DNA: TGCGCCAGCAGCCCCGGCGTGGACGGAAACACCATATATTTT. This codes for CASSPGVDGNTIYF.

This sequence joins TRBV11-2 and TRBJ2-1; unclear D gene. This CDR3 region has 13 residues. Germline V gene data show CDR1 as SGHAT and CDR2 as FQNNGV. V shed 5 bases and J shed 6 bases, with 11 bases lying between them. In DNA, the CDR3 is TGTGCCAGCAGCCTCCCCTCCACCAATGAGCAGTTCTTC. Protein: CASSLPSTNEQFF.

This clone was counted only a few times. The chain carries TRBV4-3 and TRBJ2-1; D possibly corresponds to TRBD1 (6 bases). The CDR3 is made up of 14 amino acids. V was clipped by 2 bases and J by 5 bases, with 10 bases between them. The germline gives CDR1 LGHNA, CDR2 YSLEER. The CDR3 sequence: CASSQISGDNEQFF. CDR3 nucleotides: TGCGCCAGCAGCCAAATATCAGGGGACAATGAGCAGTTCTTC.

J is TRBJ2-5 and V is TRBV19; D remains unclear. V lost 1 base to trimming and J lost 5 bases, with 5 bases between them. The CDR3 totals 12 residues. Germline V CDR1 and CDR2: LNHDA, SQIVND (reference sequence). The CDR3 region is CASSIGRETQYF. The CDR3 bases are TGTGCCAGTAGTATAGGCCGGGAGACCCAGTACTTC.

Only a few counts were recorded for this clone. CDR3 region: CASSLLSYGTGRTEAFF. The CDR3 nucleotides read TGTGCCAGCAGCCTTCTTTCCTACGGGACAGGGCGAACTGAAGCTTTCTTT. The chain couples TRBV14 to TRBJ1-1; the match to TRBD1 covers 9 bases. V shed 4 bases and J 5 bases; nucleotides not matched to a gene: 14. Germline V lookup: CDR1 SGHDN, CDR2 FVKESK. This CDR3 has 17 residues.

The rearrangement links TRBV7-9 to TRBJ1-1; D possibly corresponds to TRBD1 (5 bases). Germline V gives CDR1 SEHNR, CDR2 FQNEAQ (reference sequence). V lost 5 bases, J lost 0 bases, and 7 bases lay in between. This CDR3 region has 13 residues. CDR3: CASSPDMNTEAFF. The DNA for the CDR3 is TGTGCCAGCAGCCCGGACATGAACACTGAAGCTTTCTTT.

The rearrangement joins TRBV28 to TRBJ2-3; 7 nucleotides match TRBD1. This CDR3 is 15 amino acids long. The germline V gene has CDR1 MDHEN and CDR2 SYDVKM. Unmatched junction bases numbered 5, after V lost 1 base and J lost 4 bases. DNA of the CDR3: TGTGCCAGCAGTTTATCAATTGGACAGGCAGATACGCAGTATTTT. Its translation is CASSLSIGQADTQYF.

This clone showed up just a few times. The CDR3 DNA reads as TGTGCCAGCACTCTTGGGGGGGAGTGGACTGAAGCTTTCTTT. It is translated as CASTLGGEWTEAFF. V and J are TRBV6-5 and TRBJ1-1, with D maybe TRBD1 (5 bases). Germline V gene data show CDR1 as MNHEY and CDR2 as SVGAGI. The CDR3 sequence is 14 residues long. V gave up 7 bases and J gave up 5 bases, with 17 bases separating them.

The J gene is TRBJ2-1, the V gene TRBV6-5; D gene uncertain. The CDR3 extends over 15 amino acids. The V gene lost 6 bases and the J gene lost 0 bases, with 12 bases spanning the gap. Germline CDR1 MNHEY, CDR2 SVGAGI. This CDR3 reads CASRVTQGSYNEQFF. The CDR3 DNA is TGTGCCAGCAGGGTGACCCAAGGCTCCTACAATGAGCAGTTCTTC.

V is TRBV18 and J is TRBJ2-1, with a tentative D call TRBD2 (6 bases). The germline V gene encodes CDR1 KGHSH and CDR2 LQKENI. The CDR3 totals 16 residues. V dropped 1 base and J dropped 5 bases, with 15 bases sitting between them. CDR3 coding DNA: TGTGCCAGCTCACCACGGGCGGGGATTCAGGACAATGAGCAGTTCTTC. This codes for CASSPRAGIQDNEQFF.

This chain uses TRBV9 with TRBJ2-1; D gene uncertain. V was pared by 3 bases and J by 0 bases, with 7 bases between. This CDR3 region has 14 residues. Germline CDR1 and CDR2: SGDLS and YYNGEE. The CDR3 protein is CASSATNSYNEQFF. CDR3 sequence (DNA): TGTGCCAGCAGCGCGACAAACTCCTACAATGAGCAGTTCTTC.

V gene TRBV7-2 combines with J gene TRBJ2-7; TRBD2 agrees at 11 bases. CDR3 size: 17 residues. Germline V lookup: CDR1 SGHTA, CDR2 FQGNSA. The trim removed 8 bases at V and 5 bases at J, leaving 17 bases unmatched. The CDR3 here is CASGDTSGSPLPHEQYF. As DNA, the CDR3 is TGTGCCAGCGGGGATACTAGCGGGAGCCCATTACCCCACGAGCAGTACTTC.

V usage is TRBV18 and J usage is TRBJ2-5, with 8 nucleotides matching TRBD1. In germline, CDR1 is KGHSH, CDR2 LQKENI. Germline trimming cut 3 bases from V and 3 bases from J; bases unmatched to any gene: 6. This CDR3 region has 15 residues. The CDR3 bases are TGTGCCAGCTCACCGAGGGGACAGGTAGAAGAGACCCAGTACTTC. It translates to CASSPRGQVEETQYF.